Sequencing of this T cell receptor beta chain was carried out in a study of shared clonotypes between healthy human individuals. Findings of the study overall: Sequencing depth was a factor that was expected to affect clonotype sharing among donors.

V lost 2 bases to trimming and J lost 5 bases; unmatched junction nucleotides: 8. The germline CDR1 and CDR2 sequences are MGHDK and SYGVNS. CDR3 length equals 16 residues. This table comes from immunoSEQ multiplex PCR, and its TCRdb copy is limited to in-frame clones, with some not included. The sample shows about 490,000 clones, approximately 80% of them seen only once. Unsorted samples, those not sorted, used approximately 100 million PBMCs for genomic DNA. Note on this clone: Antigen specificity is unknown.

The receptor was isolated from a woman in her thirties or forties in good health. Some clones in this sample may be carry-over from other donors' samples. This chain links TRBV25-1 with TRBJ2-1; 8 nucleotides match TRBD2. What was sequenced was PBMCs. The CDR3 loop is CASSEIGVAGHNEQFF. The CDR3 coding sequence is TGTGCCAGCAGTGAAATAGGAGTAGCGGGACACAATGAGCAGTTCTTC.